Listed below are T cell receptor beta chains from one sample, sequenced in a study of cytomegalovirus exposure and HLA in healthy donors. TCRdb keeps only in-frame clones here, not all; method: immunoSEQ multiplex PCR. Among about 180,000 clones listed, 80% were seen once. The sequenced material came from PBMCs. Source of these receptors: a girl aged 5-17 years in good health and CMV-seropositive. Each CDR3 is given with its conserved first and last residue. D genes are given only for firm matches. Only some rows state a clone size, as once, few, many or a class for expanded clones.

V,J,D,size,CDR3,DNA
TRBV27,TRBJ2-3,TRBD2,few,CASGLAGAFTQYF,TGTGCCAGCGGGCTGGCGGGAGCCTTTACGCAGTATTTT
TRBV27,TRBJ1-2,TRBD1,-,CASSPTGQGGGYTF,TGTGCCAGCAGTCCCACGGGACAGGGCGGCGGCTACACCTTC
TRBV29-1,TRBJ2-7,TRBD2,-,CSVEGQRETRYEQYF,TGCAGCGTTGAAGGCCAGCGGGAGACTCGTTACGAGCAGTACTTC
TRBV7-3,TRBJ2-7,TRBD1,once,CASSLRPDRAYEQYF,TGTGCCAGCAGCCTTAGGCCGGACAGGGCCTACGAGCAGTACTTC
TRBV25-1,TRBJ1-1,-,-,CASSETNEPGGTEAFF,TGTGCCAGCAGTGAAACGAACGAGCCCGGTGGCACTGAAGCTTTCTTT
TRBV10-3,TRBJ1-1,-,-,CATGGIGLNTEAFF,TGTGCCACTGGGGGCATAGGTTTGAACACTGAAGCTTTCTTT
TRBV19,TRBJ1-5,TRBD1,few,CASSPQTGWDQPQHF,TGTGCCAGTAGCCCTCAGACAGGGTGGGATCAGCCCCAGCATTTT
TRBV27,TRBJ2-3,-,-,CASSLSVTDTQYF,TGTGCCAGCAGTTTATCTGTAACAGATACGCAGTATTTT
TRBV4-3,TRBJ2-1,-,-,CASSLSGDNEQFF,TGCGCCAGCAGCCTCTCGGGGGACAATGAGCAGTTCTTC
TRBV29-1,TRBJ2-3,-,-,CSVSHSSGVPDTQYF,TGCAGCGTATCCCACTCCTCAGGGGTTCCAGATACGCAGTATTTT
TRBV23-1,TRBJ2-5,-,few,CASPFGSRNSGETQYF,TGCGCCAGCCCCTTCGGGAGCAGGAACTCCGGAGAGACCCAGTACTTC
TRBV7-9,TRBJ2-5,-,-,CASSLGLGGNQETQYF,TGTGCCAGCAGCTTAGGATTGGGCGGGAATCAAGAGACCCAGTACTTC
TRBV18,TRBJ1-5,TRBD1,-,CASSRDRGNQPQHF,TGTGCCAGCTCAAGGGACAGGGGGAATCAGCCCCAGCATTTT
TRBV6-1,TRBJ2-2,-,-,CASTVLDWELFF,TGTGCCAGCACCGTACTAGACTGGGAGCTGTTTTTT
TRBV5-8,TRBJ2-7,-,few,CASSTNRLSEQYF,TGTGCCAGCAGCACGAACAGGTTAAGCGAGCAGTACTTC
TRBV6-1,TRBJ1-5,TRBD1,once,CASSEAGQGRPPQHF,TGTGCCAGCAGTGAAGCGGGACAGGGGCGCCCGCCCCAGCATTTT
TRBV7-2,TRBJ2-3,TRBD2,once,CASSSPAGGPAVTDTQYF,TGTGCCAGCAGCTCCCCAGCGGGAGGGCCTGCCGTCACAGATACGCAGTATTTT
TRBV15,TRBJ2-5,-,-,CATSRDQGAETQYF,TGTGCCACCAGCAGAGATCAAGGGGCGGAGACCCAGTACTTC
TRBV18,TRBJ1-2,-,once,CASSPRPRGGYTF,TGTGCCAGCTCACCACGTCCACGGGGTGGCTACACCTTC
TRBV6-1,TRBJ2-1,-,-,CASSERGFGGRGYNEQFF,TGTGCCAGCAGTGAAAGAGGCTTCGGGGGTCGGGGCTACAATGAGCAGTTCTTC
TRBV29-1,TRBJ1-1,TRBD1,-,CSARQGAHTEAFF,TGCAGCGCAAGACAGGGGGCTCACACTGAAGCTTTCTTT
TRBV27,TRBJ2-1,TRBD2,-,CASSLWAGGPGTGEQFF,TGTGCCAGCAGTTTATGGGCGGGAGGGCCGGGTACTGGTGAGCAGTTCTTC
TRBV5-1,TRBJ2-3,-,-,CASSFPGTDTQYF,TGCGCCAGCAGCTTCCCTGGCACAGATACGCAGTATTTT
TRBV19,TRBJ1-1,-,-,CASSIGVSRTEAFF,TGTGCCAGTAGTATCGGGGTGAGTCGCACTGAAGCTTTCTTT
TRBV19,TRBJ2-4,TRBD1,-,CASRSTGMIVAKNIQYF,TGTGCCAGTAGATCGACAGGGATGATCGTAGCCAAAAACATTCAGTACTTC
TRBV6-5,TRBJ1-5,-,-,CASSRWGGEQPQHF,TGTGCCAGCAGCCGGTGGGGCGGGGAACAGCCCCAGCATTTT
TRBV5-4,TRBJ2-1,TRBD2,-,CASTMTSGRLNEQFF,TGTGCCAGCACCATGACTAGCGGGAGGCTCAATGAGCAGTTCTTC
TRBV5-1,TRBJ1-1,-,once,CASSFSGGTEAFF,TGCGCCAGCAGCTTCTCGGGGGGCACTGAAGCTTTCTTT